The rows below give T cell receptor beta chains drawn from one sample of a study of blood T cell repertoires in COVID-19. Profiled with immunoSEQ multiplex PCR; TCRdb holds only in-frame clones, not every one. The top ten hold roughly an eighth of the sample, which has some 16,000 clones, around 88% seen once. The sample comprised peripheral blood. The source is a human donor in a cohort sampled during active COVID-19. Both conserved end residues are part of each CDR3. The order of the fields is CDR3 DNA, CDR3 protein, V gene, J gene, clone size, D gene. A D gene is named only where the DNA matches it firmly. Rows may omit the clone size; those that give it use once, few, many or a size class.

CDR3nt: TGTGCCAGCGAAGACCGCGGGGGGAGTACTGGCACTGAAGCTTTCTTT
CDR3aa: CASEDRGGSTGTEAFF
v_gene: TRBV7-9
j_gene: TRBJ1-1
abundance: -
d_gene: -

CDR3nt: TGTGCCAGCAGGAGAATCGGGACAGACGGCGGCTACACCTTC
CDR3aa: CASRRIGTDGGYTF
v_gene: TRBV6-5
j_gene: TRBJ1-2
abundance: few
d_gene: TRBD1

CDR3nt: TGTGCCATCAGTGGACAGGGGGCGGCTGGAAACACCATATATTTT
CDR3aa: CAISGQGAAGNTIYF
v_gene: TRBV10-3
j_gene: TRBJ1-3
abundance: -
d_gene: TRBD1

CDR3nt: TGTGCCAGCAGCCAAGATGTTTCCAGGGTAGGCGAGCAGTACTTC
CDR3aa: CASSQDVSRVGEQYF
v_gene: TRBV3-1/TRBV3-2
j_gene: TRBJ2-7
abundance: -
d_gene: -

CDR3nt: TGTGCCAGCAGCGTGGGGGGGCCTCAGCCCCAGCATTTT
CDR3aa: CASSVGGPQPQHF
v_gene: TRBV9
j_gene: TRBJ1-5
abundance: -
d_gene: -

CDR3nt: TGTGCCAGCAGCTTGGGGATAGGCGGGGGCTATGGCTACACCTTC
CDR3aa: CASSLGIGGGYGYTF
v_gene: TRBV11-2
j_gene: TRBJ1-2
abundance: -
d_gene: -

CDR3nt: TGTGCCAGCAGCCCCCTCGGGGGAGGCGGGGGGTACACAGATACGCAGTATTTT
CDR3aa: CASSPLGGGGGYTDTQYF
v_gene: TRBV9
j_gene: TRBJ2-3
abundance: -
d_gene: TRBD2

CDR3nt: TGTGCTAGTGGTTTGTCAAGATCTAGAGATACGCAGTATTTT
CDR3aa: CASGLSRSRDTQYF
v_gene: TRBV12-5
j_gene: TRBJ2-3
abundance: -
d_gene: -

CDR3nt: TGTGCCAGCAGCTTACAAACAGGGCCAAACTATGGCTACACCTTC
CDR3aa: CASSLQTGPNYGYTF
v_gene: TRBV7-2
j_gene: TRBJ1-2
abundance: -
d_gene: -

CDR3nt: TGCGCCAGCAGCCACCATCCGGGACAAGGAGGCAACGAGCAGTACTTC
CDR3aa: CASSHHPGQGGNEQYF
v_gene: TRBV4-1
j_gene: TRBJ2-7
abundance: -
d_gene: -

CDR3nt: TGTGCCATCTCATTCGAAGAGGGGGCAGCCAAAAACATTCAGTACTTC
CDR3aa: CAISFEEGAAKNIQYF
v_gene: TRBV10-3
j_gene: TRBJ2-4
abundance: -
d_gene: TRBD1

CDR3nt: TGCGCCAGCAGCCAAGGGTTGGCAGGGGGCATCGGATACTATGGCTACACCTTC
CDR3aa: CASSQGLAGGIGYYGYTF
v_gene: TRBV4-1
j_gene: TRBJ1-2
abundance: -
d_gene: TRBD1

CDR3nt: TGTGCCAGCAGCTTCGTCGGGGGTTTGAACACTGAAGCTTTCTTT
CDR3aa: CASSFVGGLNTEAFF
v_gene: TRBV5-6
j_gene: TRBJ1-1
abundance: -
d_gene: -

CDR3nt: TGTGCCAGCTCATCGACGGTACAGGTACTTAGCAATCAGCCCCAGCATTTT
CDR3aa: CASSSTVQVLSNQPQHF
v_gene: TRBV18
j_gene: TRBJ1-5
abundance: -
d_gene: -

CDR3nt: TGTGCCAGCACCTCCGACCCCGGAGTCCACGAGCAGTACTTC
CDR3aa: CASTSDPGVHEQYF
v_gene: TRBV7-9
j_gene: TRBJ2-7
abundance: -
d_gene: -

CDR3nt: TGTGCCAGCAGCTTAGACAGGCCCCCTCTGACTGAAGCTTTCTTT
CDR3aa: CASSLDRPPLTEAFF
v_gene: TRBV7-9
j_gene: TRBJ1-1
abundance: -
d_gene: -

CDR3nt: TGTGCCAGTAGTATAGGAGCAGGGGGCGCGGGAGAGCAGTACTTC
CDR3aa: CASSIGAGGAGEQYF
v_gene: TRBV19
j_gene: TRBJ2-7
abundance: -
d_gene: TRBD1

CDR3nt: TGTGCCAGCAGCTCCGACGGGATCTCTGGAAACACCATATATTTT
CDR3aa: CASSSDGISGNTIYF
v_gene: TRBV28
j_gene: TRBJ1-3
abundance: -
d_gene: -

CDR3nt: TGTGCCAGCAGTTACCGCAGGGGACCCTACAATGAGCAGTTCTTC
CDR3aa: CASSYRRGPYNEQFF
v_gene: TRBV6-5
j_gene: TRBJ2-1
abundance: -
d_gene: -

CDR3nt: TGTGCCAGTAGAACCGGGACAGGGGGTTCCGGGGAGCTGTTTTTT
CDR3aa: CASRTGTGGSGELFF
v_gene: TRBV19
j_gene: TRBJ2-2
abundance: -
d_gene: TRBD1

CDR3nt: TGCGCCAGCAGTGAGGGTAGCGGGGGGCGGGATACGCAGTATTTT
CDR3aa: CASSEGSGGRDTQYF
v_gene: TRBV10-1
j_gene: TRBJ2-3
abundance: -
d_gene: TRBD2

CDR3nt: TGTGCCAGCAGCTTAGCGTCCCAGGGAAAAAGCTCTGGAAACACCATATATTTT
CDR3aa: CASSLASQGKSSGNTIYF
v_gene: TRBV7-9
j_gene: TRBJ1-3
abundance: -
d_gene: -

CDR3nt: TGTGCCAGCAGCTGGGAAGGACAGACGAACACTGAAGCTTTCTTT
CDR3aa: CASSWEGQTNTEAFF
v_gene: TRBV5-5
j_gene: TRBJ1-1
abundance: -
d_gene: -

CDR3nt: TGTGCCAGCTCACCATCAGCGAACACCGGGGAGCTGTTTTTT
CDR3aa: CASSPSANTGELFF
v_gene: TRBV18
j_gene: TRBJ2-2
abundance: -
d_gene: -

CDR3nt: TGTGCCAGCAGTTACTCGGGGCTGTCTGGGGAGACCCAGTACTTC
CDR3aa: CASSYSGLSGETQYF
v_gene: TRBV6-5
j_gene: TRBJ2-5
abundance: -
d_gene: -

CDR3nt: TGCGCCAGCAGCTCGGGCGGGGTAGCAGATACGCAGTATTTT
CDR3aa: CASSSGGVADTQYF
v_gene: TRBV5-1
j_gene: TRBJ2-3
abundance: -
d_gene: -

CDR3nt: TGTGCCAGCAGTGATGTGGGGCGCGCGAACACCGGGGAGCTGTTTTTT
CDR3aa: CASSDVGRANTGELFF
v_gene: TRBV6-1
j_gene: TRBJ2-2
abundance: -
d_gene: -

CDR3nt: TGCGCCAGCAGTTCCGGGACAGGGGTTATCGGGGAGCTGTTTTTT
CDR3aa: CASSSGTGVIGELFF
v_gene: TRBV5-1
j_gene: TRBJ2-2
abundance: -
d_gene: TRBD1

CDR3nt: TGTGCCAGCAGCCCGGGGAAGGGACAGGGGGCCCTAGATACGCAGTATTTT
CDR3aa: CASSPGKGQGALDTQYF
v_gene: TRBV11-2
j_gene: TRBJ2-3
abundance: -
d_gene: TRBD1

CDR3nt: TGTGCCAGCAGCTTTCAAGGGACATTGGGGGGCACAGATACGCAGTATTTT
CDR3aa: CASSFQGTLGGTDTQYF
v_gene: TRBV5-5
j_gene: TRBJ2-3
abundance: -
d_gene: -

CDR3nt: TGTGCCAGTAGCCCTCCGGGGAACACTGAAGCTTTCTTT
CDR3aa: CASSPPGNTEAFF
v_gene: TRBV19
j_gene: TRBJ1-1
abundance: once
d_gene: -

CDR3nt: TGTGCCAGCAGCTTGGACAGGGCGGGTGAAAAACTGTTTTTT
CDR3aa: CASSLDRAGEKLFF
v_gene: TRBV5-8
j_gene: TRBJ1-4
abundance: -
d_gene: -

CDR3nt: TGCGCCAGCAGTGAGGACGCGGGGGCTTTCACAGATACGCAGTATTTT
CDR3aa: CASSEDAGAFTDTQYF
v_gene: TRBV10-1
j_gene: TRBJ2-3
abundance: -
d_gene: -

CDR3nt: TGTGCCAGTTCTCGACGGAGGGACACTGAAGCTTTCTTT
CDR3aa: CASSRRRDTEAFF
v_gene: TRBV19
j_gene: TRBJ1-1
abundance: -
d_gene: -

CDR3nt: TGTGCCAGTAGTAGGCAGGGCGACATTCAGTACTTC
CDR3aa: CASSRQGDIQYF
v_gene: TRBV19
j_gene: TRBJ2-4
abundance: -
d_gene: -

CDR3nt: TGTGCCAGCAGTTACCAACTCGGGTCTCAAGAGACCCAGTACTTC
CDR3aa: CASSYQLGSQETQYF
v_gene: TRBV6-2/TRBV6-3
j_gene: TRBJ2-5
abundance: -
d_gene: -

CDR3nt: TGTGCCAGCAGTCTACAGACTAACTATGGCTACACCTTC
CDR3aa: CASSLQTNYGYTF
v_gene: TRBV12-3/TRBV12-4
j_gene: TRBJ1-2
abundance: -
d_gene: -

CDR3nt: TGTGCCAGCAGCCGGGACAGGGGCTACGAGCAGTACTTC
CDR3aa: CASSRDRGYEQYF
v_gene: TRBV2
j_gene: TRBJ2-7
abundance: -
d_gene: TRBD1

CDR3nt: TGTGCCAGCAGCCGTAGCGGGGGGGGTTACGAGCAGTACTTC
CDR3aa: CASSRSGGGYEQYF
v_gene: TRBV7-8
j_gene: TRBJ2-7
abundance: -
d_gene: TRBD2

CDR3nt: TGTGCCAGCAGCCAACCGGACAGCATTAATGAAAAACTGTTTTTT
CDR3aa: CASSQPDSINEKLFF
v_gene: TRBV5-4
j_gene: TRBJ1-4
abundance: -
d_gene: -

CDR3nt: TGTGCCAGCAGCTTGGGAAGCCAGGGATTCTATGGCTACACCTTC
CDR3aa: CASSLGSQGFYGYTF
v_gene: TRBV5-8
j_gene: TRBJ1-2
abundance: -
d_gene: -

CDR3nt: TGCGCCAGCTCCCACACAGATACGCAGTATTTT
CDR3aa: CASSHTDTQYF
v_gene: TRBV10-2
j_gene: TRBJ2-3
abundance: -
d_gene: -

CDR3nt: TGTGCCTACAACGGCGGCGGCACTGAAGCTTTCTTT
CDR3aa: CAYNGGGTEAFF
v_gene: TRBV30
j_gene: TRBJ1-1
abundance: -
d_gene: -

CDR3nt: TGTGCCAGCAGTTCGACCGGACTAGCGGGGATTAGAGATACGCAGTATTTT
CDR3aa: CASSSTGLAGIRDTQYF
v_gene: TRBV27
j_gene: TRBJ2-3
abundance: -
d_gene: TRBD2

CDR3nt: TGTGCCTGGAGTCCTAACAGGGGGCCTGGAAACACCATATATTTT
CDR3aa: CAWSPNRGPGNTIYF
v_gene: TRBV30
j_gene: TRBJ1-3
abundance: -
d_gene: TRBD1

CDR3nt: TGTGCCAGCACCCGACTAGCGGGGGCGGGGGAGACCCAGTACTTC
CDR3aa: CASTRLAGAGETQYF
v_gene: TRBV6-5
j_gene: TRBJ2-5
abundance: once
d_gene: TRBD2

CDR3nt: TGCGCCAGCAGCTTGACTCCTGGCGGGGGTCACGGGGAGCTGTTTTTT
CDR3aa: CASSLTPGGGHGELFF
v_gene: TRBV5-1
j_gene: TRBJ2-2
abundance: -
d_gene: TRBD2

CDR3nt: TGTGCCAGCAGTGAAGCGGGGGGAGGGGTACAAGAGACCCAGTACTTC
CDR3aa: CASSEAGGGVQETQYF
v_gene: TRBV6-1
j_gene: TRBJ2-5
abundance: -
d_gene: TRBD2

CDR3nt: TGTGCCAGCAGGGAACAGGGGACTGAAGCTTTCTTT
CDR3aa: CASREQGTEAFF
v_gene: TRBV12-3/TRBV12-4
j_gene: TRBJ1-1
abundance: -
d_gene: TRBD1

CDR3nt: TGTGCCAGCAGTTTGTGGGGGGGGTTGGCGCAGTATTTT
CDR3aa: CASSLWGGLAQYF
v_gene: TRBV28
j_gene: TRBJ2-3
abundance: -
d_gene: TRBD2

CDR3nt: TGTGCCAGCTCAGAAGAATCGTGGCGGAGTAGTTTTGAAAAACTGTTTTTT
CDR3aa: CASSEESWRSSFEKLFF
v_gene: TRBV18
j_gene: TRBJ1-4
abundance: -
d_gene: -

CDR3nt: TGTGCCAGCAGCTTATACCTATCCCACCGGGGGGGCTCCTACAATGAGCAGTTCTTC
CDR3aa: CASSLYLSHRGGSYNEQFF
v_gene: TRBV7-9
j_gene: TRBJ2-1
abundance: -
d_gene: TRBD2

CDR3nt: TGTGCCAGCAGCCAACCGGGGGTTACTAACTATGGCTACACCTTC
CDR3aa: CASSQPGVTNYGYTF
v_gene: TRBV3-1/TRBV3-2
j_gene: TRBJ1-2
abundance: -
d_gene: -

CDR3nt: TGCGCCAGCAGCGCGACAGGGTTGAACACTGAAGCTTTCTTT
CDR3aa: CASSATGLNTEAFF
v_gene: TRBV5-1
j_gene: TRBJ1-1
abundance: -
d_gene: TRBD1

CDR3nt: TGTGCCAGCAGCCAAGCTCTAGCGGGGGACTACAATGAGCAGTTCTTC
CDR3aa: CASSQALAGDYNEQFF
v_gene: TRBV4-2
j_gene: TRBJ2-1
abundance: -
d_gene: TRBD2

CDR3nt: TGTGCCAGCAGCGTAGTGGGCAGCTCTGGAAACACCATATATTTT
CDR3aa: CASSVVGSSGNTIYF
v_gene: TRBV9
j_gene: TRBJ1-3
abundance: -
d_gene: -

CDR3nt: TGTGCCAGCAGTTTGGAGGACAGGTACGGCGGCTACACCTTC
CDR3aa: CASSLEDRYGGYTF
v_gene: TRBV28
j_gene: TRBJ1-2
abundance: -
d_gene: TRBD1

CDR3nt: TGTGCCAGCAGCAAAGGGGTGACAGGGGGCTCTCCCGACTCCTACGAGCAGTACTTC
CDR3aa: CASSKGVTGGSPDSYEQYF
v_gene: TRBV21-1
j_gene: TRBJ2-7
abundance: once
d_gene: -

CDR3nt: TGTGCCAGCAGCCAGGGATGGGACAGGGGTGTAACCGGGGAGCTGTTTTTT
CDR3aa: CASSQGWDRGVTGELFF
v_gene: TRBV3-1/TRBV3-2
j_gene: TRBJ2-2
abundance: few
d_gene: TRBD1